These 17 T cell receptor beta chains were all obtained from the same sample, sequenced in a study of cytomegalovirus exposure and HLA in healthy donors. Amplification used 60 Vbeta primers and 13 Jbeta primers. Clones were sequenced by immunoSEQ multiplex PCR, and TCRdb holds only the in-frame ones, with some missing. The sample comprises about 180,000 clones, about four fifths of which are singletons, and 1.9% rests with the top ten. The material sequenced was PBMCs. The receptors here all came from a woman aged 25 to 39 in good health and CMV-seronegative.

The chain carries TRBV5-1 and TRBJ2-7, with 13 bases that match TRBD2. The J segment lost 5 bases and the V segment lost 0 bases, leaving 5 bases of the junction unmatched. The germline V gene encodes CDR1 SGHRS and CDR2 YFSETQ. The CDR3 runs 16 residues. The CDR3 nucleotides are TGCGCCAGCAGCTTGGGACTAGCGGGGGGAGGAGACGAGCAGTACTTC. This translates into CASSLGLAGGGDEQYF.

The rearrangement joins TRBV29-1 to TRBJ1-2; 7 bases are shared with TRBD1. The CDR3 loop spans 16 amino acids. Per the germline V gene, CDR1 is SQVTM and CDR2 is ANQGSEA. J lost 6 bases, V lost 1 base, and 14 bases had no gene match. This CDR3 is CSVEVWTGGGGNGYTF. The CDR3 coding sequence is TGCAGCGTTGAAGTATGGACAGGCGGTGGGGGGAATGGCTACACCTTC.

This clone showed up just once. The J gene is TRBJ2-7, the V gene TRBV15; D is ambiguous. V was cut by 4 bases and J by 0 bases, with 10 bases left in between. CDR1 is LNHNV and CDR2 is YYDKDF in the germline V gene (reference sequence). This CDR3 comprises 14 residues. Written as DNA, the CDR3 is TGTGCCACCAGCACAGGCGAAACCTCCTACGAGCAGTACTTC. Translating gives CATSTGETSYEQYF.

The rearrangement joins TRBV4-2 to TRBJ2-3; the match to TRBD2 covers 8 bases. V was clipped by 1 base and J by 2 bases; unmatched bases: 5. Looked up from germline, CDR1 is LGHNA and CDR2 is YNFKEQ. This CDR3 spans 16 amino acids. For the CDR3, the DNA is TGTGCCAGCAGCCAAGGGCGGGGGGCCCCCACAGATACGCAGTATTTT. Encoded protein: CASSQGRGAPTDTQYF.

This clone was counted only a few times. The genes are TRBV5-1 and TRBJ1-2; 9 bases line up with TRBD1. Germline lookup yields CDR1 SGHRS and CDR2 YFSETQ. Losses at the gene ends were 2 bases for V and 1 base for J; bases not matched to a gene: 9. The CDR3 runs 17 residues. CDR3 protein: CASSLTPGQGYNYGYTF. The CDR3 region has the DNA TGCGCCAGCAGCTTAACCCCGGGACAGGGCTATAACTATGGCTACACCTTC.

This chain connects TRBV7-3 to TRBJ2-6; 7 bases line up with TRBD2. The ends lost 2 bases at V and 4 bases at J; junction bases unmatched: 8. Germline V gene data show CDR1 as SGHTA and CDR2 as FQGTGA. The length of the CDR3 is 17 residues. The CDR3 protein is CASSLYGGLEGANVLTF. CDR3 in DNA: TGTGCCAGCAGCTTATACGGGGGGTTGGAAGGGGCCAACGTCCTGACTTTC.

The CDR3 nucleotides are TGTGCCAGCAGCTTAGCTCCCCCGGCGGGCACAGATACGCAGTATTTT. Amino acid sequence: CASSLAPPAGTDTQYF. This chain uses TRBV7-6 with TRBJ2-3; D is undetermined. Germline CDR1 reads SGHVS; CDR2 reads FNYEAQ. The CDR3 spans 16 residues. V shed 0 bases and J shed 1 base, with 11 bases lying between them.

V is TRBV18 and J is TRBJ1-2; TRBD1 aligns across 8 bases. Per the germline V gene, CDR1 is KGHSH and CDR2 is LQKENI. The CDR3 loop spans 15 amino acids. V trimming: 3 bases; J trimming: 3 bases; junction bases outside the gene matches: 6. CDR3 sequence reads: CASSPLDRVDYGYTF. In nucleotides, the CDR3 is TGTGCCAGCTCACCCCTGGACAGGGTCGACTATGGCTACACCTTC.

As concerns this clone: The conserved phenylalanine or tryptophan normally closing the CDR3 is absent here, so this likely arose from a read error. V gene TRBV4-1 combines with J gene TRBJ1-1; tentatively, D is TRBD1 (5 bases). The CDR3 runs to 14 residues. From germline, CDR1 is MGHRA and CDR2 YSYEKL. Trimming removed 2 bases at V and 5 bases at J, with 12 bases between. The CDR3 DNA reads TGCGCCAGCAGCCAAACTCTTGGGGCTACTGAAGCTTTCTCT. Translating it yields CASSQTLGATEAFS.

V and J are TRBV5-1 and TRBJ2-1, with unresolved D. V was pared by 2 bases and J by 0 bases, with 12 bases between. Per germline, CDR1 SGHRS and CDR2 YFSETQ. CDR3 length: 16 amino acids. The CDR3 region has the DNA TGCGCCAGCAGCTTAGTAGAAGTAAGCTCCTACAATGAGCAGTTCTTC. Its translation: CASSLVEVSSYNEQFF.

CDR3 bases: TGTGCCAGCAGCCAAGATGCCAGGGGCGAGCAGTACTTC. Translated, it gives CASSQDARGEQYF. The rearrangement uses TRBV14 and TRBJ2-7; D is perhaps TRBD1 (6 bases). The CDR3 is made up of 13 amino acids. CDR1 and CDR2 (germline): SGHDN, FVKESK. Trimming shortened V by 0 bases and J by 6 bases, and 9 bases separated the two germline ends.

The V call is TRBV6-1, the J call TRBJ2-3; TRBD2 aligns across 12 bases. With V trimmed by 8 bases and J by 6 bases, 6 bases remained unmatched. This CDR3 region has 14 residues. CDR1 is MNHNS and CDR2 is SASEGT in the germline V gene. The CDR3 nucleotides are TGTGCCAGCTTAAAACTAGCGGGGGGTGATACGCAGTATTTT. It is translated as CASLKLAGGDTQYF.

This clone was counted a few times. The V call is TRBV4-2, the J call TRBJ2-1; D is perhaps TRBD1 (6 bases). V was clipped by 1 base and J by 8 bases, with 18 bases between them. This CDR3 spans 16 amino acids. CDR1 LGHNA and CDR2 YNFKEQ come from the germline V gene. The CDR3 spells CASSQASSGEGDEQFF. The CDR3 region has the DNA TGTGCCAGCAGCCAAGCGTCAAGCGGCGAGGGGGATGAGCAGTTCTTC.

The CDR3 loop is CASSVAIVAAQETQYF. The CDR3 DNA follows: TGTGCCAGCAGCGTAGCTATCGTAGCGGCTCAAGAGACCCAGTACTTC. This chain links TRBV9 with TRBJ2-5, with a possible D match to TRBD2 (6 bases). V was pared by 0 bases and J by 2 bases, with 14 bases between. CDR3 length: 16 amino acids. CDR1 is SGDLS, CDR2 YYNGEE, per germline.

The chain employs TRBV20-1 and TRBJ2-1, with D uncertain. This CDR3 is built from 11 residues. V shed 6 bases and J shed 7 bases, with 10 bases lying between them. Per germline, CDR1 DFQATT and CDR2 SNEGSKA (reference sequence). The CDR3 nucleotides read TGCAGTGCGAGACACCAGAATGAGCAGTTCTTC. Translating it yields CSARHQNEQFF.

This chain connects TRBV29-1 to TRBJ1-1, with a tentative D call TRBD1 (5 bases). This CDR3 comprises 14 residues. Trimming cost V 4 bases and J 0 bases, with 12 bases left between them. Germline CDR1 reads SQVTM; CDR2 reads ANQGSEA. The CDR3 reads CSVAEGALNTEAFF. For the CDR3, the DNA is TGCAGCGTTGCGGAAGGGGCCTTGAACACTGAAGCTTTCTTT.

This clone was found once. V gene TRBV4-3 combines with J gene TRBJ1-6, with 7 bases identical to TRBD1. J was trimmed by 7 bases and V by 0 bases; bases with no gene match: 6. Germline assignment: CDR1 LGHNA and CDR2 YSLEER. The CDR3 has 16 amino acids. The CDR3 region has the DNA TGCGCCAGCAGCCAAGATCCCGAGACAGGGAATTCACCCCTCCACTTT. Protein product: CASSQDPETGNSPLHF.